The 25 T cell receptor beta chains presented below share a single source sample, sequenced in a study of T-cell memory formation after mild COVID-19. TCRdb processed the 5' RACE reads anew with MiXCR; each CDR3 protein has one entry. The sample has roughly 450,000 distinct CDR3 sequences; 18% are singletons. Sequencing was done on a sample of PBMCs or a T cell subset sorted from them (not recorded which). The receptors were sampled from a man between 18 and 29 years old who had mild COVID-19 (a few samples of this study predate the infection). Cell type and time point are not known.

This clonotype was observed a few times. The chain employs TRBV12-3 or TRBV12-4 and TRBJ1-1; D gene unclear. V was pared by 6 bases and J by 1 base, with 6 bases between. The CDR3 covers 12 residues. CDR3 residues: CASRPQNTEAFF. The CDR3 DNA follows: TGTGCCAGCAGGCCACAGAACACTGAAGCTTTCTTT.

The V gene is TRBV5-1, the J gene TRBJ1-2; TRBD1 matches at 9 bases. The J segment lost 6 bases and the V segment lost 4 bases, leaving 13 bases of the junction unmatched. The germline CDR1 and CDR2 sequences are SGHRS and YFSETQ. The CDR3 runs to 16 residues. CDR3 in DNA: TGCGCCAGCAGCCCTGGTCGGACAGGGGTGGTACATGGCTACACCTTC. This gives the protein CASSPGRTGVVHGYTF.

The CDR3: CASSLISNRPYEQYV. DNA for the CDR3: TGTGCCAGCAGCTTAATTTCTAACAGACCCTACGAGCAGTACGTC. The chain combines TRBV7-2 with TRBJ2-7; no firm D call. CDR3 length: 15 amino acids. Trimming took off 2 bases at V and 2 bases at J, with 13 bases between the two ends. Germline V gene sequence: CDR1 SGHTA, CDR2 FQGNSA.

This chain links TRBV6-2 or TRBV6-3 with TRBJ2-7, with D perhaps matching TRBD2 (6 bases). V was clipped by 6 bases and J by 2 bases, with 23 bases between them. CDR1 is MNHEY, CDR2 SVGEGT, per germline. The CDR3 extends over 17 amino acids. This CDR3 is CASSAISGRAPTYEQYV. CDR3 DNA: TGTGCCAGCAGCGCGATCTCCGGGAGAGCACCTACCTACGAGCAGTACGTC.

The gene calls are TRBV20-1 and TRBJ2-1, with D possibly TRBD1 on 5 matching bases. CDR1 DFQATT and CDR2 SNEGSKA come from the germline V gene (reference sequence). The ends were cut back, 3 bases at V and 14 bases at J, with 14 bases in the middle. The CDR3 has 11 residues. In nucleotides, the CDR3 is TGCAGTGCTAGCTGGCTGCAGGGCGAGTTCTTC. The encoded protein is CSASWLQGEFF.

V and J are TRBV5-1 and TRBJ2-2; no clear D gene. CDR1 and CDR2 from the germline V gene are SGHRS and YFSETQ. This CDR3 is 14 amino acids long. Deletions cut 3 bases from V and 4 bases from J, with 10 bases between. The CDR3 sequence is CASSSTRPTGELFF. Written as DNA, the CDR3 is TGCGCCAGCAGCTCAACGAGGCCCACCGGGGAGCTGTTTTTT.

The genes are TRBV5-5 and TRBJ2-5; a weak D match, TRBD2 (5 bases). The germline V gene encodes CDR1 SGHKS and CDR2 YYEKEE (reference sequence). V was pared by 4 bases and J by 0 bases, with 10 bases between. This CDR3 is 14 amino acids long. The CDR3 is CASSSWGDQETQYF. CDR3 DNA sequence: TGTGCCAGCAGCAGCTGGGGAGACCAAGAGACCCAGTACTTC.

This clonotype was seen many times. The genes are TRBV20-1 and TRBJ2-5; 10 bases match TRBD2. Trimming at V came to 1 base and at J to 1 base, leaving 3 bases not matched to a gene. The CDR3 sequence is 15 residues long. The germline V gene encodes CDR1 DFQATT and CDR2 SNEGSKA (reference sequence). CDR3 sequence reads: CSARASGGVQETQYF. CDR3 DNA: TGCAGTGCTAGAGCTAGCGGGGGTGTCCAAGAGACCCAGTACTTC.

The chain links TRBV3-1 to TRBJ2-3; D gene ambiguous. This CDR3 region has 12 residues. V lost 8 bases and J 2 bases, leaving 8 bases between the germline ends. Germline lookup yields CDR1 LGHDT and CDR2 YNNKEL (reference sequence). The CDR3 DNA reads TGTGCCAGCGAGTCCCCCACAGATACGCAGTATTTT. The encoded protein is CASESPTDTQYF.

This clonotype was recorded a few times. V usage is TRBV18 and J usage is TRBJ2-1; D not certain. Germline CDR1 and CDR2: KGHSH and LQKENI. The V end lost 0 bases, the J end lost 7 bases, and 7 bases lay between the germline ends. This CDR3 has 13 residues. The CDR3 sequence is CASSPPAVNEQFF. The CDR3 nucleotides read TGTGCCAGCTCACCACCGGCGGTTAATGAGCAGTTCTTC.

This clonotype occurred a few times. The chain joins TRBV7-9 to TRBJ2-3, with TRBD2 as a possible D gene (7 bases). Trimming removed 5 bases from V and 1 base from J, with 13 bases in between. CDR1 SEHNR and CDR2 FQNEAQ come from the germline V gene (reference sequence). This CDR3 has 15 amino acids. The CDR3 protein is CASSNEGGRTDTQYF. CDR3 nucleotides: TGTGCCAGCAGCAACGAGGGGGGGCGCACAGATACGCAGTATTTT.

This clonotype was counted a few times. The CDR3 protein is CASSLGREPTGELFF. As DNA, the CDR3 is TGCGCCAGCAGCTTGGGCAGGGAACCCACCGGGGAGCTGTTTTTT. J is TRBJ2-2 and V is TRBV5-1; D is perhaps TRBD1 (5 bases). CDR1 and CDR2 from the germline V gene are SGHRS and YFSETQ. The CDR3 sequence is 15 residues long. V lost 0 bases to trimming and J lost 4 bases, with 10 bases between them.

This clonotype was observed at least ten times. V gene TRBV6-5 combines with J gene TRBJ2-6, with D maybe TRBD1 (6 bases). This CDR3 region has 12 residues. V was trimmed by 10 bases and J by 2 bases, leaving 6 bases between them. Germline V lookup: CDR1 MNHEY, CDR2 SVGAGI. The CDR3 DNA follows: TGTGCCACAGGGGCTGGGGCCAACGTCCTGACTTTC. This encodes CATGAGANVLTF.

The chain couples TRBV5-6 to TRBJ2-7; D is possibly TRBD1 (6 bases). CDR3 length: 15 residues. Germline values: CDR1 SGHDT, CDR2 YYEEEE. V was shortened by 4 bases and J by 4 bases, with 18 bases between the two germline ends. CDR3 amino acids: CASSPGTGLTYEQYV. In DNA, the CDR3 is TGTGCCAGCAGCCCCGGTACAGGGTTAACATACGAGCAGTACGTC.

Concerning this clonotype itself: A read error may produce the germline difference seen at one junction end. The chain recombines TRBV5-1 with TRBJ1-1; D ambiguous. CDR1 is SGHRS and CDR2 is YFSETQ in the germline V gene. The CDR3 extends over 13 amino acids. The CDR3 region has the DNA TGCGCCAGCAGAATTGAAACCGGACGCCCCAGAATATTT. It specifies CASRIETGRPRIF.

This clonotype turned up a few times. This chain links TRBV4-1 with TRBJ1-2, with 7 bases aligning to TRBD1. This CDR3 is built from 15 residues. Germline CDR1 MGHRA, CDR2 YSYEKL. The J segment lost 8 bases and the V segment lost 4 bases, leaving 13 bases of the junction unmatched. CDR3 loop: CASSRDRDSLLGYTF. CDR3 nucleotides: TGCGCCAGCAGCCGTGACCGGGACAGCCTTTTGGGCTACACCTTC.

Only a few counts were recorded for this clonotype. The chain is built from TRBV29-1 and TRBJ1-1; D is unclear. Germline V gene lookup returns CDR1 SQVTM and CDR2 ANQGSEA. The ends were cut back, 5 bases at V and 2 bases at J, with 12 bases in the middle. The CDR3 is 13 amino acids. Here the CDR3 reads CSVLRRGNTEAFF. The CDR3 DNA follows: TGCAGCGTTCTCAGGCGGGGTAACACTGAAGCTTTCTTT.

The chain employs TRBV20-1 and TRBJ2-7; TRBD2 is a possible D gene (6 bases). V lost 1 base and J lost 0, with 13 bases in between. Looked up from germline, CDR1 is DFQATT and CDR2 is SNEGSKA (reference sequence). The CDR3 contains 15 residues. CDR3 protein: CSARGRDLSSYEQYV. In DNA form, the CDR3 reads TGCAGTGCTAGAGGCCGGGACTTAAGCTCCTACGAGCAGTACGTC.

The chain combines TRBV5-1 with TRBJ1-2; D call uncertain. Trimming took off 4 bases at V and 3 bases at J, with 16 bases between the two ends. Germline V gene sequence: CDR1 SGHRS, CDR2 YFSETQ. The length of the CDR3 is 15 residues. Written as DNA, the CDR3 is TGCGCCAGCAGCCCCCAAGGGTCGGAGTACTATGGCTACACCTTC. It is translated as CASSPQGSEYYGYTF.

The chain uses TRBV6-2 or TRBV6-3 and TRBJ2-5; D is ambiguous. The length of the CDR3 is 15 residues. The germline V gene has CDR1 MNHEY and CDR2 SVGEGT. V gave up 5 bases and J gave up 4 bases, with 17 bases separating them. CDR3 region: CASSGVSVPGETQYF. The CDR3 bases are TGTGCCAGCAGTGGAGTGTCAGTCCCGGGAGAGACCCAGTACTTC.

This clonotype was found a few times. The gene calls are TRBV6-5 and TRBJ2-1, with unresolved D. Trimming took off 4 bases at V and 10 bases at J, with 8 bases between the two ends. Germline CDR1 and CDR2: MNHEY and SVGAGI. The CDR3 runs 11 residues. In DNA form, the CDR3 reads TGTGCCAGCAGTTCACCCGCCGAGCAGTTCTTC. Translating it yields CASSSPAEQFF.

CDR3 residues: CASSQEASDTQYF. Written as DNA, the CDR3 is TGCGCCAGCAGCCAAGAGGCCTCAGATACGCAGTATTTT. The rearrangement joins TRBV4-3 to TRBJ2-3; D gene ambiguous. The CDR3 sequence is 13 residues long. Germline CDR1 and CDR2: LGHNA and YSLEER. The V gene lost 0 bases and the J gene lost 4 bases, with 5 bases spanning the gap.

J is TRBJ2-5 and V is TRBV7-2; possibly TRBD1 or TRBD2 for D (5 bases each). The CDR3 sequence is 15 residues long. With 5 bases removed from V and 2 bases from J, the gap between germline ends came to 15 bases. The germline V gene has CDR1 SGHTA and CDR2 FQGNSA. The CDR3 protein is CASSISGATQETQYF. CDR3 in DNA: TGTGCCAGCAGCATTTCCGGGGCGACTCAAGAGACCCAGTACTTC.

The chain links TRBV4-2 to TRBJ2-4; 7 positions match TRBD2. Per germline, CDR1 LGHNA and CDR2 YNFKEQ. Unmatched junction bases numbered 3, after V lost 1 base and J lost 3 bases. The CDR3 is 15 residues long. The CDR3 spells CASSQGTGGKNIQYF. In DNA, the CDR3 is TGTGCCAGCAGCCAAGGGACGGGGGGCAAAAACATTCAGTACTTC.

This clonotype was seen more than once but under ten times. The chain employs TRBV7-2 and TRBJ1-2, with 8 bases lining up with TRBD1. The CDR3 totals 16 residues. CDR1 is SGHTA, CDR2 FQGNSA, per germline. The V gene end was trimmed by 0 bases and the J gene end by 4 bases; junction bases not matched to a gene: 7. The DNA for the CDR3 is TGTGCCAGCAGCTTAGCCAGGTCAGGGGGCGCCTATGGCTACACCTTC. Its protein is CASSLARSGGAYGYTF.